The clone carrying this TCR beta chain was counted once. This entry comes from a study of neoadjuvant anti-PD-1 for oral cavity cancer. The junction had 8 bases not matched to a gene; V was cut back by 3 bases and J by 0 bases. This CDR3 comprises 16 residues. Per the germline V gene, CDR1 is SGHDT and CDR2 is YYEEEE. The data were produced by immunoSEQ multiplex PCR, yet TCRdb's version contains in-frame clones alone and is incomplete. Of 13,000 to 15,000 clones in the sample, about 76% were seen once. Time point given: after neoadjuvant nivolumab, at surgical resection. Specimen: PBMCs, collected after nivolumab (anti-PD-1) treatment. This clonotype was sampled from a person aged 40-85 years with oral cavity squamous cell carcinoma. This chain joins TRBV5-6 and TRBJ1-2, with 7 bases that match TRBD1. The CDR3 nucleotides read TGTGCCAGCAGCTCCCCAGGGGGTGTCGCTAACTATGGCTACACCTTC. This gives the protein CASSSPGGVANYGYTF.